The 16 T cell receptor beta chains given below trace back to one sample, sequenced in a study of T-cell memory formation after mild COVID-19. TCRdb independently ran MiXCR on the 5' RACE reads; one entry per CDR3 protein. Of about 270,000 distinct CDR3 sequences listed, about 17% are singletons. The sample taken for sequencing was PBMCs or a T cell subset sorted from them (not recorded which). The source is a man between 18 and 35 years old who had mild COVID-19 (a few samples of this study predate the infection). Cell type and time point are not known.

A few counts support this clonotype. The chain employs TRBV3-1 and TRBJ1-6; D is possibly TRBD1 (5 bases). Germline CDR1 LGHDT, CDR2 YNNKEL (reference sequence). The ends were cut back, 1 base at V and 11 bases at J, with 15 bases in the middle. The CDR3 loop spans 15 amino acids. CDR3 bases: TGTGCCAGCAGCCAAGCTCCGGGAGGGGAAACACCCCTCCACTTT. Translating it yields CASSQAPGGETPLHF.

This clonotype was counted only a few times. This chain links TRBV29-1 with TRBJ2-6; D may be TRBD2 (6 bases). V dropped 6 bases and J dropped 0 bases, with 12 bases sitting between them. The CDR3 spans 15 residues. CDR1 is SQVTM and CDR2 is ANQGSEA in the germline V gene. The CDR3 DNA sequence: TGCAGCGTAGTTGGGGGGAGCTCTGGGGCCAACGTCCTGACTTTC. Translating gives CSVVGGSSGANVLTF.

As concerns this clonotype: Relative to the germline gene, one junction end is altered; a read error may explain this. The chain uses TRBV7-9 and TRBJ2-1, with unresolved D. The CDR3 totals 14 residues. Germline V gives CDR1 SEHNR, CDR2 FQNEAQ (reference sequence). Here the CDR3 DNA reads TGTGCCAGCAGTCCGCCGGGCTCCGACAATGAGCAGTTCTTC. Protein: CASSPPGSDNEQFF.

The gene calls are TRBV20-1 and TRBJ1-6, with a possible D match to TRBD1 (5 bases). The germline gives CDR1 DFQATT, CDR2 SNEGSKA (reference sequence). Trimming left V 4 bases short and J 7 bases short, with 17 bases between. This CDR3 contains 15 residues. This CDR3 is CSATGQRGTNSPLHF. In nucleotides, the CDR3 is TGCAGTGCTACAGGGCAGAGGGGTACGAATTCACCCCTCCACTTT.

The chain is built from TRBV10-1 and TRBJ2-5; D gene uncertain. Per germline, CDR1 WNHNN and CDR2 SYGVQD (reference sequence). V was clipped by 3 bases and J by 10 bases, with 18 bases between them. The CDR3 runs to 14 residues. The CDR3 reads CASSEGPQWGGQYF. CDR3 nucleotides: TGCGCCAGCAGTGAAGGGCCGCAGTGGGGTGGCCAGTACTTC.

The chain joins TRBV20-1 to TRBJ2-3; the D call may be TRBD1 or TRBD2 (6 bases each). Germline CDR1 DFQATT, CDR2 SNEGSKA (reference sequence). With 5 bases removed from V and 0 bases from J, the gap between germline ends came to 21 bases. This CDR3 comprises 17 residues. The CDR3 loop is CSALSSGAHTSTDTQYF. The CDR3 DNA reads as TGCAGTGCTCTAAGTTCGGGGGCGCACACTAGCACAGATACGCAGTATTTT.

This chain joins TRBV7-9 and TRBJ1-2; TRBD1 aligns across 12 bases. The germline gives CDR1 SEHNR, CDR2 FQNEAQ (reference sequence). CDR3 length: 16 residues. After removal of 5 bases from V and 5 bases from J, the junction contained 9 bases not matched to a gene. CDR3 bases: TGTGCCAGCAGCATGCGGGACAGGGGGCTTAGTTATGGCTACACCTTC. As protein: CASSMRDRGLSYGYTF.

This clonotype was detected only a few times. V and J are TRBV7-3 and TRBJ1-2; perhaps TRBD1 as D (5 bases). The CDR3 extends over 14 amino acids. Trimming pared 5 bases from V and 0 bases from J, leaving 10 bases between. The germline V gene encodes CDR1 SGHTA and CDR2 FQGTGA. CDR3 protein: CASSPGTTNYGYTF. The CDR3 DNA reads TGTGCCAGCAGCCCCGGGACGACTAACTATGGCTACACCTTC.

The chain joins TRBV7-9 to TRBJ1-1, with TRBD1 as a possible D gene (5 bases). The germline V gene encodes CDR1 SEHNR and CDR2 FQNEAQ (reference sequence). The CDR3 length is 13 residues. Trimming left V 10 bases short and J 3 bases short, with 15 bases between. The CDR3 loop reads CATSIGAHTEAFF. The CDR3 coding sequence is TGTGCCACCTCGATTGGGGCGCACACTGAAGCTTTCTTT.

V is TRBV12-3 or TRBV12-4 and J is TRBJ1-4; D is possibly TRBD1 (5 bases). The CDR3 is 15 amino acids. V was cut by 2 bases and J by 9 bases, with 16 bases left in between. CDR3 in DNA: TGTGCCAGCAGTTTATCATCGGACACCAGGCAAAAACTGTTTTTT. It encodes CASSLSSDTRQKLFF.

The chain has TRBV20-1 and TRBJ2-1; 11 nucleotides line up with TRBD2. The J segment lost 5 bases and the V segment lost 6 bases, leaving 6 bases of the junction unmatched. Germline CDR1 DFQATT, CDR2 SNEGSKA (reference sequence). This CDR3 spans 14 amino acids. The CDR3 coding sequence is TGCAGTGCAACTAGCGGGGGCTTAGACAATGAGCAGTTCTTC. Translating gives CSATSGGLDNEQFF.

This clonotype has a handful of counts. The chain recombines TRBV5-5 with TRBJ2-7, with D hard to call. V was pared by 0 bases and J by 9 bases, with 10 bases between. This CDR3 comprises 12 residues. Germline V CDR1 and CDR2: SGHKS, YYEKEE (reference sequence). CDR3 sequence (DNA): TGTGCCAGCAGCTTGGGAACCCCTCCGCAGTACGTC. Translation: CASSLGTPPQYV.

This clonotype appeared many times. The J gene is TRBJ2-7, the V gene TRBV5-1; D might be TRBD1 (5 bases). Germline CDR1 reads SGHRS; CDR2 reads YFSETQ. V was shortened by 0 bases and J by 7 bases, with 11 bases between the two germline ends. CDR3 size: 13 residues. Here the CDR3 reads CASSLAQGGEQYV. CDR3 in DNA: TGCGCCAGCAGCTTGGCCCAGGGCGGTGAGCAGTACGTC.

V and J are TRBV7-2 and TRBJ2-3; 12 bases line up with TRBD2. Trimming cost V 2 bases and J 3 bases; bases outside gene matches: 9. Germline V CDR1 and CDR2: SGHTA, FQGNSA. CDR3 length equals 18 residues. The CDR3 sequence: CASSLKLAGGKRTDTQYF. CDR3 nucleotide sequence: TGTGCCAGCAGCTTAAAACTAGCGGGGGGTAAGAGGACAGATACGCAGTATTTT.

This clonotype was counted a few times. This rearrangement joins TRBV5-5 to TRBJ2-7; 7 bases agree with TRBD1. The germline CDR1 and CDR2 sequences are SGHKS and YYEKEE (reference sequence). V shed 4 bases and J 4 bases; nucleotides not matched to a gene: 20. The CDR3 covers 18 residues. CDR3 nucleotides: TGTGCCAGCAGCCGAGGTGGGACAGCCCCCCAGGTAAGGTACGAGCAGTACGTC. This codes for CASSRGGTAPQVRYEQYV.

The V and J genes are TRBV28 and TRBJ2-3; 9 bases are a match to TRBD2. V lost 8 bases and J lost 4; bases outside the gene matches: 7. The germline CDR1 and CDR2 sequences are MDHEN and SYDVKM. This CDR3 has 14 residues. As DNA, the CDR3 is TGTGCCAGCGGGTTGACTAGCGGTCCAGATACGCAGTATTTT. Encoded protein: CASGLTSGPDTQYF.